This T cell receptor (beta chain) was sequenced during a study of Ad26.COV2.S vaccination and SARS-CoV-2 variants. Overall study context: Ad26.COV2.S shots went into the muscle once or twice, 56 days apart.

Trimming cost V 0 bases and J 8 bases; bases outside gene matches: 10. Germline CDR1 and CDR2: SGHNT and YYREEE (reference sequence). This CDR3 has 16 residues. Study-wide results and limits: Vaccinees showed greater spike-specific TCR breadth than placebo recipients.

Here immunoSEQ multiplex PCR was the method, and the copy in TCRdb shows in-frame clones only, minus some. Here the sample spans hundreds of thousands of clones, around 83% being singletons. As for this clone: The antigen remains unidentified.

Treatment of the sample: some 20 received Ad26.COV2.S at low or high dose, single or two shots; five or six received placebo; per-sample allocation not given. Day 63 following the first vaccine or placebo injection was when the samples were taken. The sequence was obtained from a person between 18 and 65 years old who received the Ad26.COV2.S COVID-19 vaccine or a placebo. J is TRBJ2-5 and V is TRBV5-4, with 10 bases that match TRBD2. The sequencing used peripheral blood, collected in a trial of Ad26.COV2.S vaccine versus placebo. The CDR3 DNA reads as TGTGCCAGCAGCTTGGTGCCAGCGGGGGGGCCCGCAACCCAGTACTTC. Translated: CASSLVPAGGPATQYF.